What follows are 31 T cell receptor beta chains derived from one specimen sequenced in a study of regulatory T cells in long-lasting Graves disease. Noted time point: persistent/refractory GD, antithyroid drugs over 5 years with positive TRAb. PBMC RNA served as the TCR library source. To make TCR beta libraries, researchers used iRepertoire HTBI primers and Arm-PCR of CDR3 regions. Each CDR3 protein is one row after TCRdb ran MiXCR on the multiplex PCR reads. The table records 400,000 or so distinct CDR3 sequences, 23% of them present only once. Material: peripheral blood mononuclear cells (PBMCs), obtained when the disease was refractory, from a patient treated with antithyroid drugs. Source of these receptors: a female donor with Graves disease.

On this clonotype itself: One junction end does not reproduce the germline sequence, and a read error may be involved. V usage is TRBV13 and J usage is TRBJ1-2; D call uncertain. Germline assignment: CDR1 PRHDT and CDR2 FYEKMQ (reference sequence). This CDR3 comprises 16 residues. DNA for the CDR3: TGCGCCAGCAGCCAAGATATGACTCGGACCCCCTATGGCTACACCTTC. It yields the protein CASSQDMTRTPYGYTF.

The genes are TRBV14 and TRBJ2-7, with D maybe TRBD1 (5 bases). Germline values: CDR1 SGHDN, CDR2 FVKESK. The CDR3 is 13 amino acids. V was shortened by 2 bases and J by 11 bases, with 16 bases between the two germline ends. CDR3 residues: CASSQKPRTNEYF. In DNA form, the CDR3 reads TGTGCCAGCAGCCAAAAACCCCGGACAAACGAGTACTTC.

This clonotype was seen a few times. CDR3 loop: CSARVGSYEQYF. In DNA form, the CDR3 reads TGCAGTGCTAGAGTGGGGTCTTACGAGCAGTACTTC. The chain employs TRBV20-1 and TRBJ2-7; no clear D gene. Trimming stripped 1 base from V and 4 bases from J, with 8 bases between. CDR3 size: 12 residues. The germline V gene encodes CDR1 DFQATT and CDR2 SNEGSKA (reference sequence).

This clonotype appeared a few times. The chain uses TRBV20-1 and TRBJ2-7; D might be TRBD1 (6 bases). This CDR3 comprises 14 residues. Trimming cost V 0 bases and J 6 bases, with 15 bases left between them. Germline CDR1 is DFQATT and CDR2 is SNEGSKA (reference sequence). DNA of the CDR3: TGCAGTGCTAGAGATAGCAGGGGCCCTACCGAGCAGTACTTC. It translates to CSARDSRGPTEQYF.

This clonotype has a count of ten or more. The chain links TRBV2 to TRBJ1-2; 7 bases agree with TRBD1. The junction had 5 bases not matched to a gene; V was cut back by 7 bases and J by 6 bases. In germline, CDR1 is SNHLY, CDR2 FYNNEI. The CDR3 consists of 12 residues. The CDR3 DNA reads TGTGCCAGCACGGGGACAGTGGATGGCTACACCTTC. As protein: CASTGTVDGYTF.

This clonotype was counted ten times or more. This chain joins TRBV19 and TRBJ1-5; D not resolved. CDR3 size: 17 residues. Looked up from germline, CDR1 is LNHDA and CDR2 is SQIVND (reference sequence). Trimming cost V 4 bases and J 2 bases, with 18 bases left between them. CDR3 sequence: CASSRLLEDRGNQPQHF. The CDR3 nucleotides are TGTGCCAGTAGTAGACTGCTTGAAGATAGGGGCAATCAGCCCCAGCATTTT.

V usage is TRBV9 and J usage is TRBJ2-5; 16 bases agree with TRBD2. The V gene end was trimmed by 4 bases and the J gene end by 3 bases; junction bases not matched to a gene: 3. Germline V gene lookup returns CDR1 SGDLS and CDR2 YYNGEE. This CDR3 spans 16 amino acids. For the CDR3, the DNA is TGTGCCAGCAGCCCAGGGACTAGCGGGAGGGAAGAGACCCAGTACTTC. Encoded protein: CASSPGTSGREETQYF.

The chain recombines TRBV20-1 with TRBJ2-7; D may be TRBD2 (7 bases). Germline loops: CDR1 DFQATT, CDR2 SNEGSKA (reference sequence). This CDR3 has 15 amino acids. Trimming took off 0 bases at V and 3 bases at J, with 15 bases between the two ends. In DNA form, the CDR3 reads TGCAGTGCTAGAGAGCTAGAGGGAGGGGGCTACGAGCAGTACTTC. Translated: CSARELEGGGYEQYF.

The chain has TRBV7-2 and TRBJ1-3; D is uncertain. The CDR3 sequence is 15 residues long. The germline V and J ends were trimmed by 4 bases and 4 bases, with 14 bases remaining between them. CDR1 and CDR2 from the germline V gene are SGHTA and FQGNSA. CDR3 loop: CASSSDPDSGNTIYF. CDR3 in DNA: TGTGCCAGCAGCTCCGACCCGGATTCGGGAAACACCATATATTTT.

Concerning this clonotype itself: Just one base apart from a much larger clone, this may be a read error. The V call is TRBV24-1, the J call TRBJ1-2, with 8 bases lining up with TRBD1. Germline V CDR1 and CDR2: KGHDR, SFDVKD. CDR3 size: 12 residues. V lost 7 bases and J lost 6; bases outside the gene matches: 3. The CDR3 loop is CATSDRGHGYTF. The CDR3 DNA reads as TGTGCCACCAGCGACAGGGGTCATGGCTACACCTTC.

This clonotype showed up just a few times. The rearrangement joins TRBV2 to TRBJ2-5; D is uncertain. Germline V lookup: CDR1 SNHLY, CDR2 FYNNEI. The CDR3 has 14 amino acids. V was cut by 6 bases and J by 1 base, with 12 bases left in between. In nucleotides, the CDR3 is TGTGCCAGCAGGAACAGACTGGCCCAAGAGACCCAGTACTTC. Translating gives CASRNRLAQETQYF.

This clonotype has only one observation. The chain carries TRBV5-1 and TRBJ1-5, with D tentatively TRBD1 (5 bases). From germline, CDR1 is SGHRS and CDR2 YFSETQ. Deletions cut 0 bases from V and 7 bases from J, with 8 bases between. The CDR3 loop spans 13 amino acids. The CDR3 reads CASSLVGTQPQHF. Written as DNA, the CDR3 is TGCGCCAGCAGCTTGGTCGGGACCCAGCCCCAGCATTTT.

This clonotype was counted at least ten times. The rearrangement uses TRBV29-1 and TRBJ1-1; the match to TRBD1 covers 7 bases. CDR1 SQVTM and CDR2 ANQGSEA come from the germline V gene. The V and J ends lost 5 bases and 0 bases, in that order; junction bases with no gene match: 3. This CDR3 has 13 residues. The CDR3 DNA is TGCAGCGTTCGGACAGGTATGAACACTGAAGCTTTCTTT. This sequence encodes CSVRTGMNTEAFF. Full variable domain (rest looked up from reference TRBV29-1 and TRBJ1-1): SAVISQKPSRDICQRGTSLTIQCQVDSQVTMMFWYRQQPGQSLTLIATANQGSEATYESGFVIDKFPISRPNLTFSTLTVSNMSPEDSSIYLCSVRTGMNTEAFFGQGTRLTVV.

This clonotype was seen only a few times. V and J are TRBV5-1 and TRBJ2-7; TRBD1 agrees at 8 bases. The ends lost 4 bases at V and 0 bases at J; junction bases unmatched: 6. CDR1 is SGHRS, CDR2 YFSETQ, per germline. The CDR3 length is 15 residues. The CDR3 reads CASSEGQAISYEQYF. In DNA form, the CDR3 reads TGCGCCAGCAGCGAGGGACAGGCCATCTCCTACGAGCAGTACTTC.

The count of this clonotype is one. Given a much more abundant clone one base away, this may be a read error. CDR3 nucleotide sequence: TGTGCCATCAGGGGTAACCGTGGCAGCGGGGAACGAGAGGCCCAGTACTTC. It codes for CAIRGNRGSGEREAQYF. The chain joins TRBV10-3 to TRBJ2-5; the match to TRBD2 covers 7 bases. Germline V gives CDR1 ENHRY, CDR2 SYGVKD. This CDR3 spans 17 amino acids.

Many counts were recorded for this clonotype. The rearrangement uses TRBV18 and TRBJ2-5; D is unclear. Germline CDR1 is KGHSH and CDR2 is LQKENI. CDR3 size: 14 residues. The V gene lost 0 bases and the J gene lost 4 bases, with 9 bases spanning the gap. CDR3 in amino acids: CASSPPAGRETQYF. CDR3 coding DNA: TGTGCCAGCTCACCACCGGCAGGCCGAGAGACCCAGTACTTC.

There are a few counts of this clonotype. The chain has TRBV19 and TRBJ1-1, with D unclear. The V gene lost 3 bases and the J gene lost 0 bases, with 8 bases spanning the gap. From germline, CDR1 is LNHDA and CDR2 SQIVND (reference sequence). The CDR3 has 14 residues. CDR3 sequence: CASSMAAMNTEAFF. In DNA form, the CDR3 reads TGTGCCAGTAGTATGGCGGCCATGAACACTGAAGCTTTCTTT.

The rearrangement joins TRBV28 to TRBJ2-7; TRBD2 is a possible D gene (5 bases). Trimming left V 8 bases short and J 7 bases short, with 15 bases between. The CDR3 has 12 amino acids. The germline gives CDR1 MDHEN, CDR2 SYDVKM. The CDR3 DNA sequence: TGTGCCAGCGGCCTAGAGCCGGGAGAGCAGTACTTC. Its translation is CASGLEPGEQYF.

About this clonotype: A much larger clone differs by one base, so this may be a read error. The V gene is TRBV5-6, the J gene TRBJ1-1; the D is unclear. The CDR3 loop spans 12 amino acids. Germline V gene lookup returns CDR1 SGHDT and CDR2 YYEEEE. As DNA, the CDR3 is TGTGCCAGCAGCTTGGTTGAGACTGAAGCTCTCTTT. Translation gives CASSLVETEALF.

This clonotype turned up a few times. The chain has TRBV20-1 and TRBJ2-2, with D uncertain. The length of the CDR3 is 12 residues. Deletions cut 7 bases from V and 3 bases from J, with 9 bases between. CDR1 and CDR2 (germline): DFQATT, SNEGSKA (reference sequence). For the CDR3, the DNA is TGCAGTGTCCCCAGAGACACCGGGGAGCTGTTTTTT. It translates to CSVPRDTGELFF.

As DNA, the CDR3 is TGTGCCAGCAGCGCCCCCCGGGACAGGGGGCGCTTTGAGCAGTTCTTC. Amino acids: CASSAPRDRGRFEQFF. The chain joins TRBV7-8 to TRBJ2-5, with TRBD1 matching over 12 bases. The J call may be faulty, since TRBJ2-1 better matches the DNA end. Germline lookup yields CDR1 SGHVS and CDR2 FQNEAQ. This CDR3 spans 16 amino acids.

The chain links TRBV20-1 to TRBJ2-1, with D maybe TRBD1 (6 bases). This CDR3 region has 15 residues. Trimming pared 6 bases from V and 0 bases from J, leaving 15 bases between. Per the germline V gene, CDR1 is DFQATT and CDR2 is SNEGSKA (reference sequence). This chain's CDR3 is CSANRVSISYNEQFF. DNA of the CDR3: TGCAGTGCAAACAGGGTATCAATCTCCTACAATGAGCAGTTCTTC.

The rearrangement uses TRBV6-1 and TRBJ1-1; unclear D gene. CDR1 is MNHNS, CDR2 SASEGT, per germline. Trimming left V 3 bases short and J 0 bases short, with 8 bases between. This CDR3 has 14 residues. CDR3 sequence reads: CASSEMSMNTEAFF. As DNA, the CDR3 is TGTGCCAGCAGTGAGATGAGCATGAACACTGAAGCTTTCTTT.

V usage is TRBV20-1 and J usage is TRBJ1-6; 9 bases align to TRBD1. CDR1 is DFQATT and CDR2 is SNEGSKA in the germline V gene (reference sequence). This CDR3 is built from 18 residues. With V trimmed by 1 base and J by 5 bases, 12 bases remained unmatched. CDR3 in DNA: TGCAGTGCTAGAGTGAGTGGGACAGGGTCAATGAATAATTCACCCCTCCACTTT. Residues: CSARVSGTGSMNNSPLHF.

The rearrangement links TRBV5-4 to TRBJ2-2; D gene uncertain. CDR3 length: 13 residues. Trimming left V 0 bases short and J 6 bases short, with 6 bases between. Germline V gene lookup returns CDR1 SGHNT and CDR2 YYREEE (reference sequence). The CDR3 loop is CASSLVDPGELFF. The CDR3 DNA follows: TGTGCCAGCAGCTTGGTGGATCCCGGGGAGCTGTTTTTT. The complete variable domain, with remaining parts taken from reference TRBV5-4 and TRBJ2-2, reads ETGVTQSPTHLIKTRGQQVTLRCSSQSGHNTVSWYQQALGQGPQFIFQYYREEENGRGNFPPRFSGLQFPNYSSELNVNALELDDSALYLCASSLVDPGELFFGEGSRLTVL.

J is TRBJ1-2 and V is TRBV2, with a possible D match to TRBD1 (5 bases). The CDR3 totals 15 residues. Germline values: CDR1 SNHLY, CDR2 FYNNEI. The V and J ends lost 2 bases and 5 bases respectively, with 15 bases between them. CDR3 DNA sequence: TGTGCCAGCAGTGAACTGTCAGGGTCTGGTTATGGCTACACCTTC. Translating it yields CASSELSGSGYGYTF.

This chain links TRBV25-1 with TRBJ2-2; 7 positions match TRBD1. This CDR3 spans 17 amino acids. The trim removed 3 bases at V and 6 bases at J, leaving 13 bases unmatched. CDR1 and CDR2 from the germline V gene are MGHDK and SYGVNS. As DNA, the CDR3 is TGTGCCAGCAGTGACGTTGTGCGACAGGGCTCTCCCGGGGAGCTGTTTTTT. Translation gives CASSDVVRQGSPGELFF.

This clonotype was picked up one time. The gene calls are TRBV6-1 and TRBJ2-4; TRBD2 agrees at 9 bases. The end of the DNA is better explained by TRBJ2-1, so the J call may be wrong. Germline lookup yields CDR1 MNHNS and CDR2 SASEGT. The CDR3 runs to 16 residues. Here the CDR3 DNA reads TGTGCCAGCAGTACGGGGGGAAGAGCGGGAGGTCGTGAGCAGTTCTTC. Translated, it gives CASSTGGRAGGREQFF.

This clonotype turned up a few times. The rearrangement uses TRBV2 and TRBJ1-4, with 11 bases that match TRBD1. J gave up 3 bases and V 8 bases, and 5 bases lay outside the gene matches. Germline V gives CDR1 SNHLY, CDR2 FYNNEI. The CDR3 sequence is 15 residues long. The CDR3 sequence is CASVDRGLANEKLFF. CDR3 nucleotides: TGTGCCAGCGTGGACAGGGGGCTTGCTAATGAAAAACTGTTTTTT.

J is TRBJ1-1 and V is TRBV5-4; D remains ambiguous. The V end was cut by 1 base, the J end by 3 bases, with 13 bases between. The CDR3 contains 15 residues. Germline V gene data show CDR1 as SGHNT and CDR2 as YYREEE (reference sequence). The CDR3 DNA reads as TGTGCCAGCAGCTTGCTCGGATGGGGTGACACTGAAGCTTTCTTT. Its protein is CASSLLGWGDTEAFF.

V usage is TRBV7-6 and J usage is TRBJ1-2, with 8 bases lining up with TRBD1. The CDR3 is 13 residues long. The V segment lost 5 bases and the J segment 8 bases; nucleotides outside the gene matches: 7. Germline V gene sequence: CDR1 SGHVS, CDR2 FNYEAQ. The CDR3 coding sequence is TGTGCCAGCAGCCCCTCGGACAGGGACGGCTACACCTTC. Residues: CASSPSDRDGYTF.